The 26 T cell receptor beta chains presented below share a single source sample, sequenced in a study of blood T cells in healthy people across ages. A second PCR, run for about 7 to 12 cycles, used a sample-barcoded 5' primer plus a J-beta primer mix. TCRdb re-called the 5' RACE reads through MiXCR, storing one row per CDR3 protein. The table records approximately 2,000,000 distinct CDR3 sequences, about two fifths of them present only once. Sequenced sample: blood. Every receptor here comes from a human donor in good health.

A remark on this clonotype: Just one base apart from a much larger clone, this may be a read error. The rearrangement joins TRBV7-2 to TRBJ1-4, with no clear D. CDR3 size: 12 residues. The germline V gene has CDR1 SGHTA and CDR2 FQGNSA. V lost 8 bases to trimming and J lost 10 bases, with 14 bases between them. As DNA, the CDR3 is TGTGCCAGCGGCACGAGGAACGGAAAACTGTTTTTT. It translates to CASGTRNGKLFF.

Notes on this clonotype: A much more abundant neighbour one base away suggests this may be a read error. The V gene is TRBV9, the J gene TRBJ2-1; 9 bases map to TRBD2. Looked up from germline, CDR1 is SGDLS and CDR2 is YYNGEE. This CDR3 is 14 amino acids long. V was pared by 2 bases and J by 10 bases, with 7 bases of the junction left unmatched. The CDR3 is CASSVSGSSYEQFF. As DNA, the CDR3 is TGTGCCAGCAGCGTTAGCGGGAGCTCCTACGAGCAGTTCTTC.

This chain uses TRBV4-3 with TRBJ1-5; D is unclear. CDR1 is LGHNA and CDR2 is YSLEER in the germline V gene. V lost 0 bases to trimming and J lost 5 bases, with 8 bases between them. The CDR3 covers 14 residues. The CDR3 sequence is CASSQDLGHQPQHF. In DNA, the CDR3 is TGCGCCAGCAGCCAAGATCTCGGTCATCAGCCCCAGCATTTT.

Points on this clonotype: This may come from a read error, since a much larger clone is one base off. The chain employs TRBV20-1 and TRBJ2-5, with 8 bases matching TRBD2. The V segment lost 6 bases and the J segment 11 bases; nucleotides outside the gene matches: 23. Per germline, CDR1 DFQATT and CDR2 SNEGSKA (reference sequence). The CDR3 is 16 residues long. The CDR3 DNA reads TGCAGTGCGCAAATCGAACTAGCGGAACCTTACAATGAGCAGTACTTC. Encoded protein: CSAQIELAEPYNEQYF.

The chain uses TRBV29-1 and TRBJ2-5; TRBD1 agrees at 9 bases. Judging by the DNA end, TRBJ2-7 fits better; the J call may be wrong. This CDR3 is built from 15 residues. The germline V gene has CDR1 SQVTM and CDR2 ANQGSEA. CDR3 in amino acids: CSAGGTGQGSPEQYF. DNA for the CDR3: TGCAGCGCTGGGGGAACGGGACAGGGAAGTCCCGAGCAGTACTTC.

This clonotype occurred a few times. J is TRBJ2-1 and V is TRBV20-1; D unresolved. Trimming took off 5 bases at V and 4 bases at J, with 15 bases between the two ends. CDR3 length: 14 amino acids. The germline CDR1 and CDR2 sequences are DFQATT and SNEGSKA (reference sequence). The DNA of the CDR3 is TGCAGTGCTTGTAGACAAATGGCGTACAATGAGCAGTTCTTC. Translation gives CSACRQMAYNEQFF.

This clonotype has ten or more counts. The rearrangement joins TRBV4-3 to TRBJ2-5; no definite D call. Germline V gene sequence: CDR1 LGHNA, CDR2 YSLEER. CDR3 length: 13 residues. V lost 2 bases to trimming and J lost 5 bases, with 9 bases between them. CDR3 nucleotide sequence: TGCGCCAGCAGCCAACGGCTTGTGGAGACCCAGTACTTC. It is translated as CASSQRLVETQYF.

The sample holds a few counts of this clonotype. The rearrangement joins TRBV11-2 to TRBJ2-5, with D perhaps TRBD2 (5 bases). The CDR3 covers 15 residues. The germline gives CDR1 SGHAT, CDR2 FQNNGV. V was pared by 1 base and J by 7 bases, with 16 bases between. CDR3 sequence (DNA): TGTGCCAGCAGCTTAGCCCGTGGCGGGCTAGGGACCCAGTACTTC. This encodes CASSLARGGLGTQYF.

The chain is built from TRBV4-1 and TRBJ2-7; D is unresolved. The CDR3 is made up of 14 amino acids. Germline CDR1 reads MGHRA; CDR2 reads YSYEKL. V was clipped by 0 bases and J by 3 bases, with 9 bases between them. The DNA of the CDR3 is TGCGCCAGCAGCCAAGATCGCGGTATCTACGAGCAGTACTTC. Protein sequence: CASSQDRGIYEQYF.

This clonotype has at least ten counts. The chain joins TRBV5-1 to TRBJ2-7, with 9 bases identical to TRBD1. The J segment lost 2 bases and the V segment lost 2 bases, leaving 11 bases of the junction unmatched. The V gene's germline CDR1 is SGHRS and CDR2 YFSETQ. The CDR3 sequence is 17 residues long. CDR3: CASSLLQGARNTYEQYF. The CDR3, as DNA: TGCGCCAGCAGCTTATTACAGGGGGCGCGGAATACCTACGAGCAGTACTTC.

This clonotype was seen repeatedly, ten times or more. Here the CDR3 DNA reads TGTGCCAGCAGCGATAGAGTAAGGGGATCAGGGGCCAACGTCCTGACTTTC. As protein: CASSDRVRGSGANVLTF. The rearrangement uses TRBV7-2 and TRBJ2-6; D may be TRBD1 (5 bases). V was pared by 5 bases and J by 4 bases, with 18 bases between. CDR3 length: 17 residues. Looked up from germline, CDR1 is SGHTA and CDR2 is FQGNSA.

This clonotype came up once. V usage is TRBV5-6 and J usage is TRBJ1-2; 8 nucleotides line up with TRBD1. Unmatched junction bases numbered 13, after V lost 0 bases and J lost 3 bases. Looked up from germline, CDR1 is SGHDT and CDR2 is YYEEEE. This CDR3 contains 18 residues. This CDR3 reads CASSLGVQGAILHYGYTF. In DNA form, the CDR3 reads TGTGCCAGCAGCTTGGGAGTTCAGGGGGCTATACTCCACTATGGCTACACCTTC.

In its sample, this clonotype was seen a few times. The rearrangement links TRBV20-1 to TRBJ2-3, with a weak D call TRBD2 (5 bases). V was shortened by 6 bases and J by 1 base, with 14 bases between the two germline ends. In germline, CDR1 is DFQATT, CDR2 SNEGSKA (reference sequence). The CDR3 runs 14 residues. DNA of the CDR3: TGCAGTGCCCTGGAGGCCCTTGGCACAGATACGCAGTATTTT. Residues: CSALEALGTDTQYF.

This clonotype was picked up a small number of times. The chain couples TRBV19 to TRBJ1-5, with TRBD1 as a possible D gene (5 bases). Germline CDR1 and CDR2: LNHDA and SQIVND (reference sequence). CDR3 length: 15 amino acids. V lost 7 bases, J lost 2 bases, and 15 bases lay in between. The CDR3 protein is CASTQGVAGNQPQHF. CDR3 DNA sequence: TGTGCCAGTACCCAAGGGGTGGCGGGCAATCAGCCCCAGCATTTT.

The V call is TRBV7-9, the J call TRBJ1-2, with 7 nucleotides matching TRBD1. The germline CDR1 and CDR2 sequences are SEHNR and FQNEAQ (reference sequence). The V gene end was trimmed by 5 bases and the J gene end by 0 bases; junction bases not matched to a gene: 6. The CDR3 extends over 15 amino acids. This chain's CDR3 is CASSGDRASNYGYTF. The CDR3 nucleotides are TGTGCCAGCAGCGGTGACAGGGCCTCTAACTATGGCTACACCTTC.

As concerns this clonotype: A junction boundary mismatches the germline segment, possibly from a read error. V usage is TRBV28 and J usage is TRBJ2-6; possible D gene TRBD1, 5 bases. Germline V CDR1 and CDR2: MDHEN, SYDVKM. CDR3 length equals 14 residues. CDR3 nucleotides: TGTGCCAGCAACACTCACTCTGGGGCCAACGTCCGGACTTTC. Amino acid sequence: CASNTHSGANVRTF. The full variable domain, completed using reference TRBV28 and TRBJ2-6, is DVKVTQSSRYLVKRTGEKVFLECVQDMDHENMFWYRQDPGLGLRLIYFSYDVKMKEKGDIPEGYSVSREKKERFSLILESASTNQTSMYLCASNTHSGANVRTFGAGSRLTVL.

CDR3 coding DNA: TGTGCCAGCAGTACCCGTCAGGGCTCTTCCGAGCAGTACTTC. Residues: CASSTRQGSSEQYF. The chain uses TRBV27 and TRBJ2-5; TRBD1 is a possible D gene (5 bases). The assigned J gene may be wrong: the sequence end matches TRBJ2-7 better. The CDR3 has 14 amino acids. The germline gives CDR1 MNHEY, CDR2 SMNVEV (reference sequence).

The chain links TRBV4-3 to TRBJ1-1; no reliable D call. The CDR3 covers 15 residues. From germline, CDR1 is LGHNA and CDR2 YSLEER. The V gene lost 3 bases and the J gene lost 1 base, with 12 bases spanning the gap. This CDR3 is CASSQRTGWNTEAFF. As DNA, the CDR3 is TGCGCCAGCAGCCAGAGGACGGGGTGGAACACTGAAGCTTTCTTT.

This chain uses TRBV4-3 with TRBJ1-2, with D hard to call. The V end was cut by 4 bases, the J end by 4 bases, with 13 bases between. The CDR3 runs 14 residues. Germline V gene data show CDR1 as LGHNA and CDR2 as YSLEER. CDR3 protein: CASSPEGSPYGYTF. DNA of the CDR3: TGCGCCAGCAGCCCCGAAGGGTCCCCCTATGGCTACACCTTC.

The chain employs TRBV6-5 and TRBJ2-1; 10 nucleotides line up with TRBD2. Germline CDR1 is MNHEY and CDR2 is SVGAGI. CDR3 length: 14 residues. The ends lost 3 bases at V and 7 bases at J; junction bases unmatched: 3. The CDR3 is CASSYASGGNEQFF. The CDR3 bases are TGTGCCAGCAGTTATGCTAGCGGGGGAAATGAGCAGTTCTTC.

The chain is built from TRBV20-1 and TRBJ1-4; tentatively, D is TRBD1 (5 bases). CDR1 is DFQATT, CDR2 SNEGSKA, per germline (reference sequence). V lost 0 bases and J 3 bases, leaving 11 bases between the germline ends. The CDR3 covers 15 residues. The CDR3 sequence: CSARDQTGPNEKLFF. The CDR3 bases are TGCAGTGCTAGAGATCAAACAGGCCCTAATGAAAAACTGTTTTTT.

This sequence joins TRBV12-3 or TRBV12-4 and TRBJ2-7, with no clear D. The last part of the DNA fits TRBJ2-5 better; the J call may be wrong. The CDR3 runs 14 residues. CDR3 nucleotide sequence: TGTGCCAGCAGTTTAGCAATGGGAAAAGAGACCCAGTACTTC. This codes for CASSLAMGKETQYF.

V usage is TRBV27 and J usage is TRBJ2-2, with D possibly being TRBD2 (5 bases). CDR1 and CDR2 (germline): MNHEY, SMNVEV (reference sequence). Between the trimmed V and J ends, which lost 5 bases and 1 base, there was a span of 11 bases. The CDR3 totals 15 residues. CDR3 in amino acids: CASSEGWGNTGELFF. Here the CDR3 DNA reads TGTGCCAGCAGTGAGGGTTGGGGGAACACCGGGGAGCTGTTTTTT.

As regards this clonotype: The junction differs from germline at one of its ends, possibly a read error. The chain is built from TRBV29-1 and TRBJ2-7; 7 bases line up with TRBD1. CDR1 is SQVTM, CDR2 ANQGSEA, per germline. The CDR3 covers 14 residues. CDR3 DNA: TGCGGCGTTGCATCCGGGACAGTTCCCTACGAGCAGTACTTC. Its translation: CGVASGTVPYEQYF.

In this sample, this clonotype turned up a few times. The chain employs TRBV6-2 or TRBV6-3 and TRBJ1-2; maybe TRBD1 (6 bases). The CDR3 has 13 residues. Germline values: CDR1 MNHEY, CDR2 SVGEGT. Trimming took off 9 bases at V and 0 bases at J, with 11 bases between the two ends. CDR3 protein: CASTGSANYGYTF. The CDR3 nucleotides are TGTGCCAGTACAGGGTCAGCTAACTATGGCTACACCTTC.

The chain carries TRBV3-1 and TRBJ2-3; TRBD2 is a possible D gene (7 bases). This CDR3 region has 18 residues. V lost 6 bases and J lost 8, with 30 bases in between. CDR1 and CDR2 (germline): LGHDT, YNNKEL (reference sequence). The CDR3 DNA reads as TGTGCCAGCAGTCCCACCCTAGGGGGGGCAGTTTTGGCAGGTACGCAGTATTTT. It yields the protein CASSPTLGGAVLAGTQYF.